This T cell receptor beta chain was profiled in a study of cytotoxic CD8 clonotypes in ibrutinib-treated CLL. Sequencing used immunoSEQ multiplex PCR; TCRdb keeps in-frame clones, though not all of them. The top ten clones hold 7.5% to 9% of a sample with about 140,000 clones, about 84% of them seen once. The CDR3 runs to 14 residues. V was trimmed by 0 bases and J by 6 bases, leaving 9 bases between them. The germline CDR1 and CDR2 sequences are SGHAT and FQNNGV. The starting material was PBMCs, obtained after 36 months of ibrutinib treatment. The receptor's source is a human donor with chronic lymphocytic leukemia. This sequence joins TRBV11-2 and TRBJ1-5, with D unresolved. The chain's CDR3 is CASSLDRESQPQHF. The DNA for the CDR3 is TGTGCCAGCAGCTTAGATCGGGAGAGTCAGCCCCAGCATTTT.